The rows below give T cell receptor beta chains drawn from one sample of a study of shared clonotypes between healthy human individuals. The protocol was immunoSEQ multiplex PCR, while the TCRdb copy is restricted to in-frame clones and leaves out a portion. The sample records 1.5 million to 2.5 million clones, about 95% being singletons. Sequenced: naive CD8+ T cells sorted from blood. The receptors were sampled from a man younger than 35 in good health. The CDR3 runs from the conserved cysteine through the conserved F or W. Fields, in order: D gene, clone size, V gene, J gene, CDR3 protein, CDR3 DNA. D genes are given only for firm matches. For some rows the clone size is stated as once, few or many, or as a class when expanded; others skip it.

TRBD1	NA	TRBV28	TRBJ1-5	CAIQGVGTYSNQPQHF	TGTGCCATCCAGGGGGTAGGGACTTATAGCAATCAGCCCCAGCATTTT
NA	NA	TRBV4-1	TRBJ1-1	CASSPARIGTEAFF	TGCGCCAGCAGCCCCGCCCGAATCGGCACTGAAGCTTTCTTT
NA	NA	TRBV6-6	TRBJ2-7	CAISGDSYEQYF	TGTGCCATCTCCGGGGACTCCTACGAGCAGTACTTC
NA	NA	TRBV5-8	TRBJ1-6	CASSLTALSYNSPLHF	TGTGCCAGCAGCCTGACAGCTCTCTCCTATAATTCACCCCTCCACTTT
NA	NA	TRBV6-1	TRBJ1-5	CASSEGAGHSNQPQHF	TGTGCCAGCAGTGAAGGGGCCGGACATAGCAATCAGCCCCAGCATTTT
NA	NA	TRBV9	TRBJ2-5	CASSLLGVEETQYF	TGTGCCAGCAGCCTCCTAGGGGTGGAGGAGACCCAGTACTTC
NA	NA	TRBV30	TRBJ2-7	CAWSSASANYEQYF	TGTGCCTGGAGCTCTGCTAGCGCCAACTACGAGCAGTACTTC
TRBD1	NA	TRBV29-1	TRBJ2-7	CSVEDPGQGAGYEQYF	TGCAGCGTTGAAGATCCGGGACAGGGAGCGGGGTACGAGCAGTACTTC
NA	NA	TRBV9	TRBJ2-3	CASSVEYSTSTDTQYF	TGTGCCAGCAGCGTAGAGTACAGCACTAGCACAGATACGCAGTATTTT
NA	NA	TRBV2	TRBJ1-4	CASSEVTVEKLFF	TGTGCCAGCTCTGAGGTAACGGTGGAAAAACTGTTTTTT
TRBD2	NA	TRBV7-2	TRBJ2-1	CASSPRGGSNYNEQFF	TGTGCCAGCAGCCCCCGAGGCGGGAGCAATTACAATGAGCAGTTCTTC
NA	few	TRBV5-6	TRBJ1-5	CASSAQAQPQHF	TGTGCCAGCAGCGCCCAGGCGCAGCCCCAGCATTTT
NA	NA	TRBV6-1	TRBJ1-2	CASSEWGNYGYTF	TGTGCCAGCAGTGAATGGGGGAACTATGGCTACACCTTC
NA	NA	TRBV29-1	TRBJ2-7	CSVEENSYEQYF	TGCAGCGTTGAAGAAAACAGCTACGAGCAGTACTTC
NA	NA	TRBV6-5	TRBJ2-1	CASSYRNFNEQFF	TGTGCCAGCAGTTACAGGAACTTCAATGAGCAGTTCTTC
NA	NA	TRBV27	TRBJ1-1	CASSLSVSGNTEAFF	TGTGCCAGCAGTTTATCCGTCTCTGGGAACACTGAAGCTTTCTTT
TRBD1	NA	TRBV4-1	TRBJ1-4	CASSQDVGQGGDFF	TGCGCCAGCAGCCAAGATGTGGGACAGGGGGGTGATTTTTTT
NA	NA	TRBV7-9	TRBJ2-7	CASSHPDPALTYEQYF	TGTGCCAGCAGCCACCCCGACCCGGCCCTGACCTACGAGCAGTACTTC
NA	NA	TRBV6-5	TRBJ1-3	CASSYTASGGNTIYF	TGTGCCAGCAGTTACACGGCGAGCGGAGGAAACACCATATATTTT
TRBD1	NA	TRBV16	TRBJ2-7	CASSQWDRAYEQYF	TGTGCCAGCAGCCAATGGGACAGGGCCTACGAGCAGTACTTC
NA	NA	TRBV4-1	TRBJ1-2	CASSQDPAGYGYTF	TGCGCCAGCAGCCAAGATCCCGCAGGCTATGGCTACACCTTC
NA	NA	TRBV6-5	TRBJ1-3	CASSYSAGNTIYF	TGTGCCAGCAGTTACTCAGCCGGAAACACCATATATTTT
TRBD2	NA	TRBV7-2	TRBJ2-5	CASSLDGTSGETQYF	TGTGCCAGCAGCTTAGACGGGACTAGCGGAGAGACCCAGTACTTC
NA	NA	TRBV28	TRBJ2-1	CASSSDSITYNEQFF	TGTGCCAGCAGCTCGGACAGTATAACCTACAATGAGCAGTTCTTC
TRBD1	NA	TRBV28	TRBJ1-1	CASSSQGGMNTEAFF	TGTGCCAGCAGTTCCCAGGGGGGTATGAACACTGAAGCTTTCTTT
NA	NA	TRBV7-6	TRBJ2-1	CASSLERGTYNEQFF	TGTGCCAGCAGCTTAGAAAGGGGGACCTACAATGAGCAGTTCTTC
TRBD1	NA	TRBV7-9	TRBJ1-1	CASSSQTGDTEAFF	TGTGCCAGCAGCTCCCAGACAGGGGACACTGAAGCTTTCTTT
TRBD1	NA	TRBV6-6	TRBJ1-1	CASSYLGQGNTEAFF	TGTGCCAGCAGTTACTTGGGACAGGGAAACACTGAAGCTTTCTTT
NA	once	TRBV27	TRBJ2-1	CASSLRAISYNEQFF	TGTGCCAGCAGTTTAAGAGCGATCTCCTACAATGAGCAGTTCTTC
NA	NA	TRBV5-4	TRBJ2-5	CASSLSGGTQETQYF	TGTGCCAGCAGCTTATCGGGGGGCACCCAAGAGACCCAGTACTTC
NA	once	TRBV10-3	TRBJ1-1	CAISEYEGKGTEAFF	TGTGCCATCAGTGAGTACGAGGGGAAGGGCACTGAAGCTTTCTTT
TRBD2	NA	TRBV27	TRBJ2-7	CASSLLGLADDYEQYF	TGTGCCAGCAGTTTATTGGGACTAGCGGATGACTACGAGCAGTACTTC
NA	NA	TRBV10-1	TRBJ2-3	CASSDYLEGDTQYF	TGCGCCAGCAGTGATTACCTCGAAGGAGATACGCAGTATTTT
NA	once	TRBV29-1	TRBJ2-5	CSVEDRAGTLQETQYF	TGCAGCGTTGAAGATCGGGCAGGGACCCTCCAAGAGACCCAGTACTTC
NA	NA	TRBV11-2	TRBJ1-2	CASSLWGNGDGYTF	TGTGCCAGCAGCTTATGGGGAAACGGGGATGGCTACACCTTC
TRBD1	NA	TRBV6-5	TRBJ1-2	CASTYRGDDYGYTF	TGTGCCAGCACCTACAGGGGTGACGACTATGGCTACACCTTC
NA	NA	TRBV6-1	TRBJ1-6	CASVGLAGNSPLHF	TGTGCCAGCGTAGGGTTAGCGGGAAATTCACCCCTCCACTTT
NA	NA	TRBV4-3	TRBJ1-6	CASSQVASSGDSPLHF	TGCGCCAGCAGCCAAGTAGCTAGTTCCGGGGATTCACCCCTCCACTTT
TRBD2	once	TRBV27	TRBJ2-5	CASSPVAGGETQYF	TGTGCCAGCAGTCCGGTGGCGGGAGGAGAGACCCAGTACTTC
TRBD2	NA	TRBV10-3	TRBJ2-5	CAISELAGPQETQYF	TGTGCCATCAGTGAACTAGCGGGCCCTCAAGAGACCCAGTACTTC
TRBD1	NA	TRBV6-1	TRBJ1-5	CASRTGESNQPQHF	TGTGCCAGCAGAACAGGGGAAAGCAATCAGCCCCAGCATTTT
NA	NA	TRBV2	TRBJ2-2	CASSDQRPVEYAGELFF	TGTGCCAGCAGTGATCAACGGCCGGTGGAGTACGCCGGGGAGCTGTTTTTT
NA	NA	TRBV4-3	TRBJ2-7	CASSQSKGGVGDYEQYF	TGCGCCAGCAGCCAATCTAAGGGGGGAGTAGGGGACTACGAGCAGTACTTC
NA	once	TRBV7-9	TRBJ2-7	CASSPEQATYEQYF	TGTGCCAGCAGCCCCGAGCAAGCTACCTACGAGCAGTACTTC
TRBD2	NA	TRBV27	TRBJ2-7	CASKEAGDYEQYF	TGTGCCAGCAAAGAGGCGGGAGACTACGAGCAGTACTTC
NA	NA	TRBV9	TRBJ2-1	CASSPSGGAYNEQFF	TGTGCCAGCAGCCCGAGCGGAGGGGCCTACAATGAGCAGTTCTTC
NA	NA	TRBV2	TRBJ2-5	CASSEALWETQYF	TGTGCCAGCAGTGAGGCACTTTGGGAGACCCAGTACTTC
TRBD1	NA	TRBV15	TRBJ1-2	CATSRERQGVLNGYTF	TGTGCCACCAGCAGAGAGCGACAGGGGGTCCTAAATGGCTACACCTTC
TRBD2	NA	TRBV27	TRBJ2-4	CASSSRLAVSQDIQYF	TGTGCCAGCAGTTCCCGACTAGCTGTCTCACAGGACATTCAGTACTTC
NA	NA	TRBV6-5	TRBJ1-2	CASSYSQANYGYTF	TGTGCCAGCAGTTACAGCCAAGCTAACTATGGCTACACCTTC
NA	NA	TRBV4-2	TRBJ2-5	CASSQEGGLETQYF	TGTGCCAGCAGCCAAGAAGGGGGGCTAGAGACCCAGTACTTC
NA	once	TRBV6-6	TRBJ2-7	CASSYSSAYEQYF	TGTGCCAGCAGTTACTCGTCAGCCTACGAGCAGTACTTC
NA	NA	TRBV19	TRBJ2-3	CASSTYGSSLSTDTQYF	TGTGCCAGTAGTACATATGGCAGTTCATTAAGCACAGATACGCAGTATTTT
NA	few	TRBV11-2	TRBJ2-5	CASQGYQETQYF	TGTGCCAGCCAGGGTTACCAAGAGACCCAGTACTTC
NA	NA	TRBV4-1	TRBJ1-1	CASALFMNTGAFF	TGCGCCAGCGCCTTGTTTATGAACACTGGAGCTTTCTTT
TRBD1	NA	TRBV19	TRBJ2-7	CASSPGTANYEQYF	TGTGCCAGTAGCCCCGGGACAGCGAACTACGAGCAGTACTTC